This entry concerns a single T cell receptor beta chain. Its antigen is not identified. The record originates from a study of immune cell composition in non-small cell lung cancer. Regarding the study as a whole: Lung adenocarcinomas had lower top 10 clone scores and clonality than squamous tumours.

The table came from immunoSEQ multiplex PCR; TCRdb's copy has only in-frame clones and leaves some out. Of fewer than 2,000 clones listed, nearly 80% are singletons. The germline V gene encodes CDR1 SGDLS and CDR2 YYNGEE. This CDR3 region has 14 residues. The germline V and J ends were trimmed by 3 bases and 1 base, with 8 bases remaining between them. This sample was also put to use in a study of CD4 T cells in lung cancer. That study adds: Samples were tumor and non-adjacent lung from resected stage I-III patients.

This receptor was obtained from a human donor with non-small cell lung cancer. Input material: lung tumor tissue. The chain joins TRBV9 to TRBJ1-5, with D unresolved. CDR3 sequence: CASSAEASNQPQHF. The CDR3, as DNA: TGTGCCAGCAGCGCCGAGGCGAGCAATCAGCCCCAGCATTTT.